The sequence of this TCR beta chain was determined in a study of blood T cell repertoires in COVID-19. This clone was recorded once. CDR1 is MNHEY, CDR2 SMNVEV, per germline (reference sequence). The CDR3 consists of 14 residues. Trimming left V 5 bases short and J 0 bases short, with 5 bases between. Assay: immunoSEQ multiplex PCR; the TCRdb copy retains only in-frame clones and omits some. The sample lists about 220,000 clones; over 75% were seen once. V usage is TRBV27 and J usage is TRBJ2-6, with D unclear. The source material was peripheral blood. The TCR comes from a human donor in a cohort sampled during active COVID-19. The chain's CDR3 is CASSTNSGANVLTF. The CDR3 DNA reads as TGTGCCAGCAGTACAAACTCTGGGGCCAACGTCCTGACTTTC.